This record covers a single TCR beta chain. Its antigen is as yet unknown. cDNA prepared by RNA extraction and subsequent reverse transcription served as the template for sequencing. This table comes from immunoSEQ multiplex PCR, and its TCRdb copy is limited to in-frame clones, with some not included. Of 150,000 or so clones listed, about 90% are singletons. The CDR3 is 13 residues long. Germline assignment: CDR1 LGHNA and CDR2 YNFKEQ. V dropped 4 bases and J dropped 2 bases, with 7 bases sitting between them. Patients with alopecia areata provided lesional scalp punch biopsies as well as peripheral blood. Sorting of PBMCs yielded the CD4+ and CD8+ T cells. These data come from a study of CD8+ T cells in alopecia areata. Study in general: Each day, treated patients took oral tofacitinib twice, at 5 to 10 mg per dose. Study conclusions and caveats: Among the cells sequenced in scalp samples are also the resident alphabeta T cells of normal skin.

This TCR was recovered from a human donor with alopecia areata. The chain couples TRBV4-2 to TRBJ2-3, with a possible D match to TRBD2 (6 bases). The starting material was CD8+ T cells sorted from blood, obtained at week 0. The DNA of the CDR3 is TGTGCCAGCAGCCTAGCGGTCACAGATACGCAGTATTTT. Residues: CASSLAVTDTQYF.